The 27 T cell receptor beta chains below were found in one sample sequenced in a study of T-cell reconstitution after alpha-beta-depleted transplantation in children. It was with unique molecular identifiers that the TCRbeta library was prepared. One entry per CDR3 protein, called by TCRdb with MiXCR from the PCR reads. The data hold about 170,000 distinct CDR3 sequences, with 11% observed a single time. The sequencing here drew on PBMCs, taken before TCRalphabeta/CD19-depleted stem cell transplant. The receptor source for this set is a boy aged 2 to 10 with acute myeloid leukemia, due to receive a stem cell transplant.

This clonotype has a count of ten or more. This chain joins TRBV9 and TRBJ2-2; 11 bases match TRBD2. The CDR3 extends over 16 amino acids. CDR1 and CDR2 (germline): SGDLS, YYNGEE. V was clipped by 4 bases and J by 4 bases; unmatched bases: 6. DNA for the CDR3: TGTGCCAGCAGCTCTAGCGGGGGGTTTGCCACCGGGGAGCTGTTTTTT. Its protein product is CASSSSGGFATGELFF.

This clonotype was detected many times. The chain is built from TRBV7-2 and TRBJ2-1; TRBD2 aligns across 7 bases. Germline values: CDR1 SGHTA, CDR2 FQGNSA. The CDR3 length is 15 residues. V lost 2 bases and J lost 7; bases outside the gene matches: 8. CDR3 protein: CASSLWLAEGNEQFF. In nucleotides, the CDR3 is TGTGCCAGCAGCTTATGGCTAGCGGAGGGGAATGAGCAGTTCTTC.

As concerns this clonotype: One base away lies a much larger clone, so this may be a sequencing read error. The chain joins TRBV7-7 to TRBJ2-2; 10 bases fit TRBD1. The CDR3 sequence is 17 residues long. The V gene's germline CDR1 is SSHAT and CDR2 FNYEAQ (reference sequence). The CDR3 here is CASSFGPGQGHTGEPFF. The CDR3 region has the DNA TGTGCCAGCAGCTTCGGTCCGGGACAGGGGCATACCGGGGAGCCGTTTTTT. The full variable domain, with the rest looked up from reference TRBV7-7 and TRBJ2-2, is GAGVSQSPRYKVTKRGQDVTLRCDPISSHATLYWYQQALGQGPEFLTYFNYEAQPDKSGLPSDRFSAERPEGSISTLTIQRTEQRDSAMYRCASSFGPGQGHTGEPFFGEGSRLTVL.

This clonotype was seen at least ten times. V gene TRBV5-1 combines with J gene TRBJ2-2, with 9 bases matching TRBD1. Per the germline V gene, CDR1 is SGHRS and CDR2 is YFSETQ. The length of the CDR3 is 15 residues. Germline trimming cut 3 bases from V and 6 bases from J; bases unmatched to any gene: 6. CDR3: CASSSPGQGSGELFF. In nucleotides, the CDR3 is TGCGCCAGCAGCTCGCCGGGACAGGGATCCGGGGAGCTGTTTTTT.

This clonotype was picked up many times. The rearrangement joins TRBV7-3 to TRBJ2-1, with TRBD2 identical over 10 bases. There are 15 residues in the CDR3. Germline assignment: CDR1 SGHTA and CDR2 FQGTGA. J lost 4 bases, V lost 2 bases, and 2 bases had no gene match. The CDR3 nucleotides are TGTGCCAGCAGCTTATCAGCGGGAGGGTACAATGAGCAGTTCTTC. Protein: CASSLSAGGYNEQFF.

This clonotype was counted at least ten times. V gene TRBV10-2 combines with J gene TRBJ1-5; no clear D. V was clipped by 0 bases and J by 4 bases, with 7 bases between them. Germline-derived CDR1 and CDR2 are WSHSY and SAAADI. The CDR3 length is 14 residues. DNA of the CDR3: TGCGCCAGCAGTGAGTCAGGGAGAAATCAGCCCCAGCATTTT. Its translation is CASSESGRNQPQHF.

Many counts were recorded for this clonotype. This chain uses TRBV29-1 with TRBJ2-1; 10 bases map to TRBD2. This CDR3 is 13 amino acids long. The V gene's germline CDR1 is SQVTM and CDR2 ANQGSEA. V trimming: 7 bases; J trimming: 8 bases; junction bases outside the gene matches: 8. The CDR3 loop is CSALSGGMDEQFF. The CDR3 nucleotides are TGCAGCGCCCTTAGCGGGGGGATGGATGAGCAGTTCTTC.

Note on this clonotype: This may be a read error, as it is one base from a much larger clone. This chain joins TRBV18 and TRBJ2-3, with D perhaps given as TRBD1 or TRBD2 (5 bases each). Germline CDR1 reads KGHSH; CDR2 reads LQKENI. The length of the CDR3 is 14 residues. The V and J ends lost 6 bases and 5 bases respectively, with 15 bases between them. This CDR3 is CASSHTGGEDTQYF. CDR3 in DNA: TGTGCCAGCTCGCATACTGGGGGAGAAGATACGCAGTATTTT. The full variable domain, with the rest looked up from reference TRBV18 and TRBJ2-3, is NAGVMQNPRHLVRRRGQEARLRCSPMKGHSHVYWYRQLPEEGLKFMVYLQKENIIDESGMPKERFSAEFPKEGPSILRIQQVVRGDSAAYFCASSHTGGEDTQYFGPGTRLTVL.

This CDR3 is CASSRGGMYYEQYF. CDR3 nucleotide sequence: TGTGCCAGCAGCCGCGGGGGGATGTACTACGAGCAGTACTTC. The chain links TRBV11-3 to TRBJ2-7; 8 bases are shared with TRBD2. V dropped 5 bases and J dropped 3; count of bases not matched to a gene: 6. Germline V gives CDR1 SGHNT, CDR2 YENEEA. The CDR3 totals 14 residues.

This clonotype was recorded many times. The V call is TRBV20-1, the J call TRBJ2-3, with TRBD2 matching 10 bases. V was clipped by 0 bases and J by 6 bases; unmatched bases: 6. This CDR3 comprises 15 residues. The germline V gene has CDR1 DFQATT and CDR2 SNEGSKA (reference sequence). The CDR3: CSAREAGGPLDTQYF. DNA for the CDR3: TGCAGTGCTAGAGAAGCGGGGGGGCCACTGGATACGCAGTATTTT.

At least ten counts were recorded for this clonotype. The CDR3 region has the DNA TGTGCCAGCAGTTTATACGGGAGGGCCCAAGATACGCAGTATTTT. It yields the protein CASSLYGRAQDTQYF. The chain carries TRBV12-3 or TRBV12-4 and TRBJ2-3, with 8 bases fitting TRBD2. The CDR3 has 15 amino acids. J gave up 5 bases and V 2 bases, and 6 bases lay outside the gene matches.

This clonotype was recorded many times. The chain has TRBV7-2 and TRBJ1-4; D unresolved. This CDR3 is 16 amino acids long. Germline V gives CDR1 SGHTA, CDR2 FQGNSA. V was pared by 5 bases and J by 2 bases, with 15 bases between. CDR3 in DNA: TGTGCCAGCAGCCCGGCCGGGAGGAAGACTAATGAAAAACTGTTTTTT. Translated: CASSPAGRKTNEKLFF.

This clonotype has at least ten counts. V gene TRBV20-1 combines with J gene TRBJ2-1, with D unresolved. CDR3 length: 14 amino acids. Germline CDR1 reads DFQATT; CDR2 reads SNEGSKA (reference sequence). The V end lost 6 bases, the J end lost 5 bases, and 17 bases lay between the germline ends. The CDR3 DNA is TGCAGTGCGAATAGAGGAACTTCAGACAATGAGCAGTTCTTC. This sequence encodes CSANRGTSDNEQFF.

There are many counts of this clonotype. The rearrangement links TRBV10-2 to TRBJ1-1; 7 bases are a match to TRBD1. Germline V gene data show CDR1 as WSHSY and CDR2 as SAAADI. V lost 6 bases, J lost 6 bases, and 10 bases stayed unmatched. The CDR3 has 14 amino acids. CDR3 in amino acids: CASRLTGILAEAFF. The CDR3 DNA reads TGCGCCAGCAGACTGACAGGGATACTGGCTGAAGCTTTCTTT.

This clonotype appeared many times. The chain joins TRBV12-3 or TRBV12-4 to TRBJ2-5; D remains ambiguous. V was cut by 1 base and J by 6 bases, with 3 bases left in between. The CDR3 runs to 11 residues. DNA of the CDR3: TGTGCCAGCAGTTTAGAAAAGACCCAGTACTTC. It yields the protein CASSLEKTQYF.

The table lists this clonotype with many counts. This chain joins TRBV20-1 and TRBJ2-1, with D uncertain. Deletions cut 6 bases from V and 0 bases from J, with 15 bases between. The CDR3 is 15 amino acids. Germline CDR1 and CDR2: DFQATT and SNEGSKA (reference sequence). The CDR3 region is CSARKIRDSYNEQFF. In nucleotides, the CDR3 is TGCAGTGCCAGAAAAATAAGGGACTCCTACAATGAGCAGTTCTTC.

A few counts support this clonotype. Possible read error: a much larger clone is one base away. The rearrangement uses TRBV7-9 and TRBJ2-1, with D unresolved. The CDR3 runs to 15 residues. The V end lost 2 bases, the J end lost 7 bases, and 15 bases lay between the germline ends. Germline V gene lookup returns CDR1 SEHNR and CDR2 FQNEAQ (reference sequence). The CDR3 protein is CASSLTSRGANEQFF. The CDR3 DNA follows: TGTGCCAGCAGCTTAACTTCGAGAGGAGCGAATGAGCAGTTCTTC. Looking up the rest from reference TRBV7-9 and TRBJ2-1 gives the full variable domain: DTGVSQNPRHKITKRGQNVTFRCDPISEHNRLYWYRQTLGQGPEFLTYFQNEAQLEKSRLLSDRFSAERPKGSFSTLEIQRTEQGDSAMYLCASSLTSRGANEQFFGPGTRLTVL.

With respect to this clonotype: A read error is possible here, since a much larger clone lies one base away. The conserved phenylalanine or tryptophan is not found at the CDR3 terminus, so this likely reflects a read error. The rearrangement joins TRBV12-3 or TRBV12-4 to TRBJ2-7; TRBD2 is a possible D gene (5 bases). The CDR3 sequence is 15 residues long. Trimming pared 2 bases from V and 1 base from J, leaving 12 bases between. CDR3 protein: CASSLTSGPSYEQYS. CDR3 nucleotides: TGTGCCAGCAGTTTAACAAGCGGACCATCCTACGAGCAGTACTCC.

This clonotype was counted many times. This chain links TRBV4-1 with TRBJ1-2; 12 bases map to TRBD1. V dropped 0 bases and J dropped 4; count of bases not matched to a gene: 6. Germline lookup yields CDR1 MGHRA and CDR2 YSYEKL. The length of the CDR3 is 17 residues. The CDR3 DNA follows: TGCGCCAGCAGCCAAGACGGGACAGGGGGCAGTGGCTATGGCTACACCTTC. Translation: CASSQDGTGGSGYGYTF.

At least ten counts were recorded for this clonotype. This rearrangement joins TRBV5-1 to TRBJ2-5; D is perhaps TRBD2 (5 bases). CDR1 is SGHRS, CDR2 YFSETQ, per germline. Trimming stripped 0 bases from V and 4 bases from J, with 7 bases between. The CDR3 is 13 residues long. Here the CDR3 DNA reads TGCGCCAGCAGCTTGGCTAGCCCAGAGACCCAGTACTTC. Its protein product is CASSLASPETQYF.

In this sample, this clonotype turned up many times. The CDR3 region has the DNA TGCGCCAGCAGCCAAACACGACAGGGGTCTGGAAACACCATATATTTT. Translation gives CASSQTRQGSGNTIYF. This chain connects TRBV4-1 to TRBJ1-3; 8 nucleotides line up with TRBD1. Germline V gene sequence: CDR1 MGHRA, CDR2 YSYEKL. V lost 2 bases and J lost 1; bases outside the gene matches: 4. There are 16 residues in the CDR3.

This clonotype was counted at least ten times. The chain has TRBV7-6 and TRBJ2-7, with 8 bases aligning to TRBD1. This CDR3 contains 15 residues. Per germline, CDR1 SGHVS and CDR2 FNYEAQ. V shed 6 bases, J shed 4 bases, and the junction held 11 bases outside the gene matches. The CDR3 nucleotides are TGTGCCAGCAGGCCGGGACAGGAGAAACCTTACGAGCAGTACGTC. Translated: CASRPGQEKPYEQYV.

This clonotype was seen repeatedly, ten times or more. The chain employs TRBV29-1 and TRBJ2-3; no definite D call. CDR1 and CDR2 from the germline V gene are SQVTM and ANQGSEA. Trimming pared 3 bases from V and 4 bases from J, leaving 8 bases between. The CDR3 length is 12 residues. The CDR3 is CSVDSMADTQYF. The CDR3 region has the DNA TGCAGCGTTGATAGTATGGCAGATACGCAGTATTTT.

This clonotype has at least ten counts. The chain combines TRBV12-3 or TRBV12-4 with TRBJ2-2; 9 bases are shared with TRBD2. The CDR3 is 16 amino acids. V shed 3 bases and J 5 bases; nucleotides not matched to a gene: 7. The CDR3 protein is CASSFGAGGSTGELFF. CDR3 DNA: TGTGCCAGCAGTTTCGGTGCGGGGGGGTCAACCGGGGAGCTGTTTTTT.

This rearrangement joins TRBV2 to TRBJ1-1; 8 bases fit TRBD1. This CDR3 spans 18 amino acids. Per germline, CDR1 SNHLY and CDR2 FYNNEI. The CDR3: CTCSRHAGTGERGTEAFF. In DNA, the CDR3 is TGTACCTGCAGTCGTCATGCCGGGACAGGTGAGAGAGGTACTGAAGCTTTCTTT.

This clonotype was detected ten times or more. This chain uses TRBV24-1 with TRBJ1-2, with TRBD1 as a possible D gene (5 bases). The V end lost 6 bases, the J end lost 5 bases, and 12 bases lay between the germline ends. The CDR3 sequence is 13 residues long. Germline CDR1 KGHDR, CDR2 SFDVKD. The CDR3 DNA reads TGTGCCACCAGTCCCGGGGGTGGTTATGGCTACACCTTC. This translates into CATSPGGGYGYTF.

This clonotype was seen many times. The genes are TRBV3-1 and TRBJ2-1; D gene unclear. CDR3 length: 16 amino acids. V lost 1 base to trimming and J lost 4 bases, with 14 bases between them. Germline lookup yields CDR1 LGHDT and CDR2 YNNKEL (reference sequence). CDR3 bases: TGTGCCAGCAGCCAAGGTACAGCCGTTGAATACAATGAGCAGTTCTTC. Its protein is CASSQGTAVEYNEQFF.